This TCR beta chain was observed in a study of blood T cell repertoires in COVID-19 (dated by TCRdb to 2019 to 2021). Regarding the study in general: The collaborator samples originated in the United States, Italy and Spain and spanned the acute and convalescent phases of COVID-19. The prospective study material was composed of cDNA or gDNA derived from T cells, B-cell-depleted T cells, or PBMCs. The repertoires were released in a freely available public database intended as a resource for research on the immune response to SARS-CoV-2. The sample metadata nearly always contained a de-identified subject ID, COVID-19 status, age in years and sex. The dataset comprised deeply sampled blood TCRbeta repertoires from subjects exposed to, actively infected with, or recovered from COVID-19. HLA class I and class II types, where available, came from metadata supplied by the sample provider rather than from assay-based typing. Samples came from the ongoing ImmuneRACE study (first 160 participants) plus 1,254 subjects from 6 global collaborators. What the authors observed across the whole study: Clinical and demographic metadata were provided uncurated, with the amount varying by source and participant.

The immunoSEQ Assay, a bias-controlled multiplex PCR, was used to amplify TCRbeta CDR3 regions from genomic DNA. Processing in the source paper ran as follows. The number of nucleated cells in each sample was estimated from the amplification of reference gene primers within the assay. To quantify the absolute abundance of each unique TCRbeta CDR3 rearrangement, sequence reads were collapsed and filtered. For each sample, productive Simpson clonality was calculated by taking the square root of Simpson's diversity index across productive rearrangements. Entries here come from immuneACCESS through TCRdb and include only in-frame sequences with V and J called. Some clones fail to appear in such tables; in the studies checked, an unresolved V gene covers under half of the shortfall, and the cause of the remainder is unknown. V and J calls and clone size are given by that table; D and trimming were obtained from the DNA. This sample gives about 170,000 clones in total; about 89% of them show up just once. About 0.77% of the sample lies in the top ten.

Trimming leaves V shorter by 6 bases and J shorter by 4 bases, with the junction holding 6 bases beyond the gene matches. CDR3 length: 14 amino acids, cysteine to phenylalanine. Just the 42-base CDR3 DNA is kept, in frame starting at base 1. CDR1 and CDR2 were assigned from the germline V gene as MDHEN and SYDVKM. Participants in the prospective study were enrolled through a virtual design, were aged roughly 18 to 90 years, and lived in under 25 United States geographic areas. To assign participants to cohorts, the prospective study relied on clinical history that participants themselves reported in a screening survey and a study questionnaire. Recovered participants in ImmuneRACE Cohort 3 were defined as having two consecutive negative NP/OP PCR tests, clearance from a healthcare professional, or resolution of symptoms. Each participant in the prospective study had whole blood, serum and a nasopharyngeal or oropharyngeal swab collected by mobile phlebotomists. Prospective study participants could optionally give additional blood draws and questionnaires over a roughly 2-month period. Before DNA extraction, blood samples from the prospective study were shipped at room temperature or frozen.

This clone was seen a few times. Its antigen remains unidentified. No clone much larger than this one lies a single base away; base qualities are absent. This TCR came from a woman aged 18-30 years who had recovered from COVID-19. The sequence links TRBV28 to TRBJ2-1, with 7 bases in between that match TRBD2. Material: PBMCs or T cells enriched from blood (not recorded which). The CDR3 loop reads CASSLGLEYNEQFF. At the DNA level, the sequence is TGTGCCAGCAGCCTTGGACTAGAGTACAATGAGCAGTTCTTC.